These 20 T cell receptor beta chains were all obtained from the same sample, sequenced in a study of blood T cell repertoires in COVID-19. The protocol was immunoSEQ multiplex PCR, while the TCRdb copy is restricted to in-frame clones and leaves out a portion. The sample yields approximately 170,000 clones, more than 75% seen once. Material: peripheral blood. Receptors originate from a man in his 70s with acute or convalescent COVID-19.

A few counts support this clone. The rearrangement links TRBV12-3 or TRBV12-4 to TRBJ1-2; possibly TRBD1 for D (6 bases). With 3 bases removed from V and 7 bases from J, the gap between germline ends came to 12 bases. The CDR3 is made up of 13 amino acids. CDR3 protein: CASSFDRITGYTF. CDR3 DNA: TGTGCCAGCAGTTTCGACAGGATCACTGGCTACACCTTC.

This chain links TRBV11-3 with TRBJ2-1; 11 nucleotides line up with TRBD1. CDR3 length: 14 residues. The germline V gene has CDR1 SGHNT and CDR2 YENEEA. The V and J ends lost 5 bases and 10 bases, in that order; junction bases with no gene match: 7. CDR3 DNA: TGTGCCAGCAGCCGGGACAGGGGGGTGGACGAGCAGTTCTTC. Translation gives CASSRDRGVDEQFF.

V is TRBV19 and J is TRBJ1-5, with 8 bases matching TRBD1. CDR3 length: 16 amino acids. The germline V gene has CDR1 LNHDA and CDR2 SQIVND (reference sequence). After removal of 6 bases from V and 1 base from J, the junction contained 8 bases not matched to a gene. DNA of the CDR3: TGTGCCAGTAGACCGACAGGGGAGGGGAGCAATCAGCCCCAGCATTTT. Its translation is CASRPTGEGSNQPQHF.

The J gene is TRBJ2-7, the V gene TRBV12-5, with D perhaps TRBD1 (5 bases). Germline V gene sequence: CDR1 LGHNT, CDR2 FRNRAP. This CDR3 region has 16 residues. Trimming left V 5 bases short and J 0 bases short, with 17 bases between. In DNA, the CDR3 is TGTGCTAGTGGTCCACCTGACAGCTTCAGCTCCTACGAGCAGTACTTC. Protein sequence: CASGPPDSFSSYEQYF.

The chain carries TRBV6-1 and TRBJ2-1, with 8 positions matching TRBD2. The CDR3 consists of 17 residues. After removal of 1 base from V and 8 bases from J, the junction contained 13 bases not matched to a gene. Germline-derived CDR1 and CDR2 are MNHNS and SASEGT. For the CDR3, the DNA is TGTGCCAGCAGTGAAGGAATCGGGGGGGACCCGATCTATGAGCAGTTCTTC. It codes for CASSEGIGGDPIYEQFF.

This chain connects TRBV12-3 or TRBV12-4 to TRBJ2-1, with D perhaps TRBD2 (6 bases). CDR3 length: 12 residues. Between the trimmed V and J ends, which lost 7 bases and 8 bases, there was a span of 12 bases. As DNA, the CDR3 is TGTGCCAGCACCCGGCGGGAAGATGAGCAGTTCTTC. This sequence encodes CASTRREDEQFF.

The V and J genes are TRBV3-1 (or the pseudogene TRBV3-2) and TRBJ1-4; 7 nucleotides agree with TRBD1. Germline CDR1 reads LGHDT; CDR2 reads YNNKEL (reference sequence). The V gene end was trimmed by 1 base and the J gene end by 4 bases; junction bases not matched to a gene: 6. The CDR3 is 16 amino acids. The CDR3 reads CASSQAPGTVNEKLFF. In DNA, the CDR3 is TGTGCCAGCAGCCAAGCCCCGGGGACAGTTAATGAAAAACTGTTTTTT.

Concerning this clone itself: Within the sample, other DNA sequences also encode this same CDR3. The chain recombines TRBV30 with TRBJ1-6; 7 nucleotides agree with TRBD1. This CDR3 region has 13 residues. Germline lookup yields CDR1 GTSNPN and CDR2 SVGIG (reference sequence). V lost 0 bases and J lost 10; bases outside the gene matches: 3. CDR3 nucleotides: TGTGCCTGGAGTGTACAGGGGAACTCACCCCTCCACTTT. This sequence encodes CAWSVQGNSPLHF.

This clone has a handful of counts. This sequence joins TRBV4-1 and TRBJ1-1; 10 positions agree with TRBD1. The V and J ends lost 3 bases and 4 bases, in that order; junction bases with no gene match: 5. The V gene's germline CDR1 is MGHRA and CDR2 YSYEKL. This CDR3 comprises 15 residues. The CDR3 here is CASSHPGQGSTEAFF. Here the CDR3 DNA reads TGCGCCAGCAGCCACCCGGGACAGGGGAGCACTGAAGCTTTCTTT.

The CDR3 nucleotides read TGTGCCAGCAGCCCTGGACTAGCGGGAGATACGCAGTATTTT. This encodes CASSPGLAGDTQYF. The V call is TRBV7-9, the J call TRBJ2-3, with 11 positions matching TRBD2. This CDR3 is 14 amino acids long. Germline-derived CDR1 and CDR2 are SEHNR and FQNEAQ (reference sequence). J was trimmed by 5 bases and V by 5 bases; bases with no gene match: 3.

The chain uses TRBV2 and TRBJ1-2; 10 bases line up with TRBD1. Germline assignment: CDR1 SNHLY and CDR2 FYNNEI. The CDR3 extends over 14 amino acids. After removal of 4 bases from V and 7 bases from J, the junction contained 6 bases not matched to a gene. CDR3 bases: TGTGCCAGCAGTGCCGGGACAGGGGTGGGTGGCTACACCTTC. This encodes CASSAGTGVGGYTF.

J is TRBJ2-7 and V is TRBV7-9; 16 bases are shared with TRBD2. Trimming cost V 4 bases and J 2 bases; bases outside gene matches: 2. This CDR3 is built from 16 residues. Germline loops: CDR1 SEHNR, CDR2 FQNEAQ (reference sequence). In nucleotides, the CDR3 is TGTGCCAGCAGCTCGGGGACTAGCGGGAGGGCCTACGAGCAGTACTTC. Translating gives CASSSGTSGRAYEQYF. Combining the CDR3 with reference TRBV7-9 and TRBJ2-7 gives the whole variable domain DTGVSQNPRHKITKRGQNVTFRCDPISEHNRLYWYRQTLGQGPEFLTYFQNEAQLEKSRLLSDRFSAERPKGSFSTLEIQRTEQGDSAMYLCASSSGTSGRAYEQYFGPGTRLTVT.

This chain joins TRBV5-1 and TRBJ1-3, with TRBD1 matching over 8 bases. There are 15 residues in the CDR3. The V gene's germline CDR1 is SGHRS and CDR2 YFSETQ. V shed 4 bases and J 3 bases; nucleotides not matched to a gene: 6. The CDR3 here is CASSPGGAGGNTIYF. In DNA form, the CDR3 reads TGCGCCAGCAGCCCAGGGGGCGCGGGTGGAAACACCATATATTTT. Variable domain in full (rest from reference TRBV5-1 and TRBJ1-3): KAGVTQTPRYLIKTRGQQVTLSCSPISGHRSVSWYQQTPGQGLQFLFEYFSETQRNKGNFPGRFSGRQFSNSRSEMNVSTLELGDSALYLCASSPGGAGGNTIYFGEGSWLTVV.

The chain couples TRBV5-1 to TRBJ1-5, with D possibly TRBD1 on 5 matching bases. Trimming took off 2 bases at V and 6 bases at J, with 9 bases between the two ends. The V gene's germline CDR1 is SGHRS and CDR2 YFSETQ. CDR3 length: 13 amino acids. CDR3 bases: TGCGCCAGCAGCTTTTCAGGGTCTCAGCCCCAGCATTTT. Translation: CASSFSGSQPQHF.

The CDR3 DNA is TGTGCCAGCGCCCGAGGACTAGCGTTCAATGAGCAGTTCTTC. It specifies CASARGLAFNEQFF. The chain is built from TRBV18 and TRBJ2-1; 9 nucleotides agree with TRBD2. This CDR3 is built from 14 residues. Germline CDR1 is KGHSH and CDR2 is LQKENI. The V and J ends lost 8 bases and 6 bases, in that order; junction bases with no gene match: 8.

The rearrangement links TRBV5-3 to TRBJ1-6, with D possibly being TRBD1 (5 bases). TRBV5-3 is designated an ORF whose function remains uncertain. Deletions cut 3 bases from V and 5 bases from J, with 15 bases between. This CDR3 contains 16 residues. The CDR3 DNA reads as TGTGCCAGAAGCTCCCCCCGGGGGAGGCATAATTCACCCCTCCACTTT. Amino acid sequence: CARSSPRGRHNSPLHF.

The chain is built from TRBV3-1 (or the pseudogene TRBV3-2) and TRBJ2-3; 12 nucleotides line up with TRBD2. The ends lost 4 bases at V and 0 bases at J; junction bases unmatched: 5. Germline CDR1 reads LGHDT; CDR2 reads YNNKEL (reference sequence). The CDR3 runs 17 residues. The CDR3 spells CASSPWTSGVSTDTQYF. The CDR3 nucleotides read TGTGCCAGCAGCCCCTGGACTAGCGGGGTGAGCACAGATACGCAGTATTTT.

V is TRBV19 and J is TRBJ1-5; 8 bases are shared with TRBD1. Unmatched junction bases numbered 4, after V lost 6 bases and J lost 0 bases. The CDR3 has 15 residues. CDR1 is LNHDA, CDR2 SQIVND, per germline (reference sequence). The CDR3 loop is CASRQGGNSNQPQHF. CDR3 nucleotide sequence: TGTGCCAGTAGACAGGGGGGAAATAGCAATCAGCCCCAGCATTTT.

This clone was picked up a small number of times. The chain employs TRBV28 and TRBJ1-1, with D perhaps TRBD1 (6 bases). Germline loops: CDR1 MDHEN, CDR2 SYDVKM. This CDR3 contains 13 residues. The V gene lost 6 bases and the J gene lost 0 bases, with 8 bases spanning the gap. For the CDR3, the DNA is TGTGCCAGCAGGACAGGAATGAACACTGAAGCTTTCTTT. As protein: CASRTGMNTEAFF.

The J gene is TRBJ1-2, the V gene TRBV28; D is unclear. The CDR3 is made up of 16 amino acids. Between the trimmed V and J ends, which lost 3 bases and 3 bases, there was a span of 17 bases. Germline values: CDR1 MDHEN, CDR2 SYDVKM. The CDR3 is CASSFLRGGEYYGYTF. Here the CDR3 DNA reads TGTGCCAGCAGTTTCCTCCGGGGTGGGGAGTACTATGGCTACACCTTC.